Presented here are 25 T cell receptor beta chains from one specimen sequenced in a study of cytomegalovirus exposure and HLA in healthy donors. The PCR had 60 Vbeta and 13 Jbeta primers. Only in-frame clones appear in the TCRdb table, and some are missing; sequencing was by immunoSEQ multiplex PCR. This sample has 200,000 to 250,000 clones, with over 60% found just once. Sequencing used PBMCs. The receptors derive from a man between 18 and 29 years old in good health and CMV-seronegative.

The chain couples TRBV30 to TRBJ2-7; D call uncertain. Germline V gene lookup returns CDR1 GTSNPN and CDR2 SVGIG (reference sequence). The CDR3 sequence is 14 residues long. Deletions cut 0 bases from V and 0 bases from J, with 9 bases between. CDR3 coding DNA: TGTGCCTGGAGTGTGGTTAGACTCTCCTACGAGCAGTACTTC. It codes for CAWSVVRLSYEQYF.

The chain has TRBV7-8 and TRBJ2-3, with 7 bases matching TRBD2. J gave up 4 bases and V 3 bases, and 7 bases lay outside the gene matches. Germline V gene sequence: CDR1 SGHVS, CDR2 FQNEAQ. The CDR3 has 15 amino acids. The CDR3 region has the DNA TGTGCCAGCAGCTTTGGCGGGAGTGGCGCAGATACGCAGTATTTT. Translating gives CASSFGGSGADTQYF.

Details on this clone: Since no conserved phenylalanine or tryptophan closes the CDR3, a read error is the likely cause. The gene calls are TRBV30 and TRBJ1-2; 7 bases are shared with TRBD1. The V segment lost 3 bases and the J segment 4 bases; nucleotides outside the gene matches: 8. Germline lookup yields CDR1 GTSNPN and CDR2 SVGIG (reference sequence). CDR3 length: 14 amino acids. CDR3 sequence (DNA): TGTGCCTGGAGCGAATCAGGGGGAGGCTATGGCTACACCCTC. The encoded protein is CAWSESGGGYGYTL.

This clone appeared a single time. The chain couples TRBV7-2 to TRBJ2-7; 7 nucleotides match TRBD2. V lost 2 bases, J lost 4 bases, and 8 bases stayed unmatched. In germline, CDR1 is SGHTA, CDR2 FQGNSA. There are 15 residues in the CDR3. The CDR3 nucleotides are TGTGCCAGCAGCTTACGGGGTAGCGGGTCGTACGAGCAGTACTTC. It translates to CASSLRGSGSYEQYF.

Details on this clone: Other DNA sequences of this sample code for an identical CDR3. J is TRBJ1-4 and V is TRBV2; 10 nucleotides agree with TRBD1. The CDR3 has 15 amino acids. Germline values: CDR1 SNHLY, CDR2 FYNNEI. With 2 bases clipped from V and 5 bases from J, the junction kept 2 bases outside the gene matches. The CDR3 DNA sequence: TGTGCCAGCAGTGAAAGGGACAGGGGAAATGAAAAACTGTTTTTT. Translation: CASSERDRGNEKLFF.

The chain couples TRBV6-5 to TRBJ2-1; TRBD2 is a possible D gene (6 bases). This CDR3 comprises 15 residues. Trimming pared 4 bases from V and 3 bases from J, leaving 13 bases between. Looked up from germline, CDR1 is MNHEY and CDR2 is SVGAGI. Here the CDR3 reads CASSLTSSDYNEQFF. In DNA form, the CDR3 reads TGTGCCAGCAGTTTAACTAGCTCCGACTACAATGAGCAGTTCTTC.

This clone occurred once. The CDR3 here is CASSPPDRTDSPLHF. The CDR3 nucleotides are TGTGCCAGCAGCCCACCTGACAGGACCGATTCACCCCTCCACTTT. V and J are TRBV9 and TRBJ1-6; the D gene is possibly TRBD1 (6 bases). This CDR3 has 15 amino acids. Trimming stripped 4 bases from V and 8 bases from J, with 16 bases between. Germline V gene lookup returns CDR1 SGDLS and CDR2 YYNGEE.

J is TRBJ2-3 and V is TRBV5-6; no clear D. The germline V gene encodes CDR1 SGHDT and CDR2 YYEEEE. This CDR3 region has 12 residues. The V end was cut by 3 bases, the J end by 5 bases, with 7 bases between. The CDR3 sequence is CASSWSRDTQYF. The CDR3 DNA is TGTGCCAGCAGCTGGAGTAGAGATACGCAGTATTTT.

The rearrangement joins TRBV6-5 to TRBJ1-1, with 9 bases matching TRBD1. The CDR3 extends over 14 amino acids. Trimming took 6 bases from V and 1 from J; bases not matched to a gene: 3. Germline-derived CDR1 and CDR2 are MNHEY and SVGAGI. Here the CDR3 DNA reads TGTGCCAGCAGAAACAGGGGGCAGAACACTGAAGCTTTCTTT. Protein sequence: CASRNRGQNTEAFF.

Worth noting for this clone: The same CDR3 is also encoded by other DNA sequences in this sample. This sequence joins TRBV4-3 and TRBJ2-1; D uncertain. Germline values: CDR1 LGHNA, CDR2 YSLEER. CDR3 length equals 14 residues. Trimming left V 1 base short and J 5 bases short, with 9 bases between. Here the CDR3 DNA reads TGCGCCAGCAGCCAAGGCTCCTCGGACAATGAGCAGTTCTTC. This sequence encodes CASSQGSSDNEQFF.

This chain connects TRBV19 to TRBJ2-3; a possible D gene is TRBD2 (6 bases). CDR1 and CDR2 (germline): LNHDA, SQIVND (reference sequence). The V end lost 1 base, the J end lost 2 bases, and 10 bases lay between the germline ends. The CDR3 runs 15 residues. CDR3 nucleotide sequence: TGTGCCAGTAGTATAGGAGTAGCGGACACAGATACGCAGTATTTT. Translating it yields CASSIGVADTDTQYF.

This chain connects TRBV9 to TRBJ1-3; TRBD1 agrees at 8 bases. Germline V gene sequence: CDR1 SGDLS, CDR2 YYNGEE. Trimming removed 4 bases from V and 4 bases from J; junction bases left unmatched: 4. This CDR3 comprises 14 residues. CDR3 nucleotide sequence: TGTGCCAGCAGCACACGGACAGGGGGAAACACCATATATTTT. It yields the protein CASSTRTGGNTIYF.

V usage is TRBV9 and J usage is TRBJ2-7; TRBD1 matches at 7 bases. This CDR3 spans 14 amino acids. Losses at the gene ends were 4 bases for V and 0 bases for J; bases not matched to a gene: 4. Germline V gene data show CDR1 as SGDLS and CDR2 as YYNGEE. DNA of the CDR3: TGTGCCAGCAGCCCATGGGACAGCTCCTACGAGCAGTACTTC. It translates to CASSPWDSSYEQYF.

The chain uses TRBV2 and TRBJ2-1, with TRBD1 matching over 8 bases. Unmatched junction bases numbered 9, after V lost 6 bases and J lost 5 bases. Germline V gene data show CDR1 as SNHLY and CDR2 as FYNNEI. This CDR3 spans 15 amino acids. The CDR3 loop is CASSPPGTGDNEQFF. Written as DNA, the CDR3 is TGTGCCAGCAGCCCCCCCGGGACAGGAGACAATGAGCAGTTCTTC.

The genes are TRBV7-2 and TRBJ2-6; tentatively, D is TRBD1 (7 bases). Looked up from germline, CDR1 is SGHTA and CDR2 is FQGNSA. There are 16 residues in the CDR3. Between the trimmed V and J ends, which lost 4 bases and 11 bases, there was a span of 21 bases. In DNA form, the CDR3 reads TGTGCCAGCAGCTCAATCCAGGGGGGTACGCGCGACGTCCTGACTTTC. Its protein product is CASSSIQGGTRDVLTF.

This chain connects TRBV6-1 to TRBJ2-2, with 15 positions matching TRBD2. The J segment lost 2 bases and the V segment lost 3 bases, leaving 4 bases of the junction unmatched. CDR3 length: 18 amino acids. Germline V gene lookup returns CDR1 MNHNS and CDR2 SASEGT. CDR3 region: CASSEGLAGGLNTGELFF. CDR3 DNA: TGTGCCAGCAGTGAGGGACTAGCGGGGGGACTTAACACCGGGGAGCTGTTTTTT.

V usage is TRBV2 and J usage is TRBJ2-2, with D maybe TRBD2 (7 bases). This CDR3 region has 13 residues. CDR1 SNHLY and CDR2 FYNNEI come from the germline V gene. Trimming took off 3 bases at V and 9 bases at J, with 11 bases between the two ends. CDR3 sequence reads: CASSEGGDRELFF. The CDR3 coding sequence is TGTGCCAGCAGTGAGGGGGGGGACAGGGAGCTGTTTTTT. The full variable domain, completed using reference TRBV2 and TRBJ2-2, is EPEVTQTPSHQVTQMGQEVILRCVPISNHLYFYWYRQILGQKVEFLVSFYNNEISEKSEIFDDQFSVERPDGSNFTLKIRSTKLEDSAMYFCASSEGGDRELFFGEGSRLTVL.

This clone has a single count. The chain couples TRBV19 to TRBJ2-6; the match to TRBD1 covers 11 bases. Germline-derived CDR1 and CDR2 are LNHDA and SQIVND (reference sequence). Trimming took 8 bases from V and 0 from J; bases not matched to a gene: 9. The CDR3 is 18 residues long. The CDR3 sequence: CASVRSGTGGSGANVLTF. CDR3 nucleotide sequence: TGTGCCAGTGTGAGATCCGGGACAGGGGGCTCTGGGGCCAACGTCCTGACTTTC.

This sequence joins TRBV29-1 and TRBJ2-5; D remains unclear. Germline V gives CDR1 SQVTM, CDR2 ANQGSEA. V lost 5 bases to trimming and J lost 0 bases, with 10 bases between them. The CDR3 totals 13 residues. The CDR3 loop reads CSVPVGYQETQYF. CDR3 bases: TGCAGCGTTCCGGTCGGGTACCAAGAGACCCAGTACTTC.

The rearrangement uses TRBV2 and TRBJ2-7; 7 bases are shared with TRBD2. V lost 4 bases and J lost 4; bases outside the gene matches: 4. Looked up from germline, CDR1 is SNHLY and CDR2 is FYNNEI. CDR3 length: 13 residues. CDR3 DNA: TGTGCCAGCAGTGGACTAGCAGGGTACGAGCAGTACTTC. Protein product: CASSGLAGYEQYF.

The chain couples TRBV7-3 to TRBJ2-1; D remains ambiguous. Germline loops: CDR1 SGHTA, CDR2 FQGTGA. The ends were cut back, 0 bases at V and 7 bases at J, with 4 bases in the middle. This CDR3 is built from 12 residues. The CDR3 spells CASSLTLNEQFF. DNA of the CDR3: TGTGCCAGCAGCTTAACTCTTAATGAGCAGTTCTTC.

This chain links TRBV5-4 with TRBJ2-3, with 12 bases fitting TRBD2. CDR3 length equals 16 residues. The V gene's germline CDR1 is SGHNT and CDR2 YYREEE (reference sequence). The J segment lost 4 bases and the V segment lost 4 bases, leaving 7 bases of the junction unmatched. Written as DNA, the CDR3 is TGTGCCAGCAGCGCCGCTAGCGGGGGGGTGTCAGATACGCAGTATTTT. It yields the protein CASSAASGGVSDTQYF.

In its sample, this clone was seen many times. DNA for the CDR3: TGCGCCAGCAGCCAAGAAATCCAGGGGAGCTCCTACAATGAGCAGTTCTTC. It translates to CASSQEIQGSSYNEQFF. The V and J genes are TRBV4-3 and TRBJ2-1, with D possibly TRBD1 on 6 matching bases. V was pared by 0 bases and J by 0 bases, with 12 bases between. Germline lookup yields CDR1 LGHNA and CDR2 YSLEER. CDR3 length equals 17 residues.

This chain links TRBV5-1 with TRBJ2-7; 7 bases are shared with TRBD2. CDR1 is SGHRS, CDR2 YFSETQ, per germline. J lost 0 bases, V lost 5 bases, and 20 bases had no gene match. The CDR3 extends over 19 amino acids. CDR3 nucleotides: TGCGCCAGCAGTGTGGGAAGACTAGCAGAATCACTAAGCTCCTACGAGCAGTACTTC. Encoded protein: CASSVGRLAESLSSYEQYF.

The V and J genes are TRBV15 and TRBJ2-3; 7 bases line up with TRBD2. From germline, CDR1 is LNHNV and CDR2 YYDKDF (reference sequence). The V gene end was trimmed by 0 bases and the J gene end by 5 bases; junction bases not matched to a gene: 23. This CDR3 contains 21 residues. The CDR3 loop reads CATSRDIPGREDGWGEDTQYF. CDR3 sequence (DNA): TGTGCCACCAGCAGAGACATCCCGGGTCGGGAGGACGGGTGGGGCGAAGATACGCAGTATTTT.